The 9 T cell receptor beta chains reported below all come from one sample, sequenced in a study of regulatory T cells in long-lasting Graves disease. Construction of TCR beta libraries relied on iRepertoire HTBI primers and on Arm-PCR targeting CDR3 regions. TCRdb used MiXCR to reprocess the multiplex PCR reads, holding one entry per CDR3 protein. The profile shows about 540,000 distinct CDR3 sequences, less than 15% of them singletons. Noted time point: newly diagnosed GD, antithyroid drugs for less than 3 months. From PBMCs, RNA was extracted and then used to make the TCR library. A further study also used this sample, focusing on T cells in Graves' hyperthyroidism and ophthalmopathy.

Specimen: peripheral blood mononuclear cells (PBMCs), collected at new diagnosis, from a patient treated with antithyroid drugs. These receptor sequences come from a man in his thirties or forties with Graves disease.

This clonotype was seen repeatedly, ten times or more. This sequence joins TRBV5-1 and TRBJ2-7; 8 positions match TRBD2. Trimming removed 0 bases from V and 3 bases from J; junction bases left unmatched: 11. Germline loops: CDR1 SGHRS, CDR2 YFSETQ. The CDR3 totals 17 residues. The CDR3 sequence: CASSLVSFSGNSYEQYF. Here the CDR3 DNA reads TGCGCCAGCAGCTTGGTATCATTTAGCGGGAACAGCTACGAGCAGTACTTC. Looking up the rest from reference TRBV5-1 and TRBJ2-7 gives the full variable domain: KAGVTQTPRYLIKTRGQQVTLSCSPISGHRSVSWYQQTPGQGLQFLFEYFSETQRNKGNFPGRFSGRQFSNSRSEMNVSTLELGDSALYLCASSLVSFSGNSYEQYFGPGTRLTVT.

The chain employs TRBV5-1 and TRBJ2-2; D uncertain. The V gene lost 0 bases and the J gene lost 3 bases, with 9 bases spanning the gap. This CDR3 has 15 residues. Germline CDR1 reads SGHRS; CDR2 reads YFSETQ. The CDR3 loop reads CASSLVLGDTGELFF. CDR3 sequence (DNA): TGCGCCAGCAGCTTGGTGCTGGGTGACACCGGGGAGCTGTTTTTT.

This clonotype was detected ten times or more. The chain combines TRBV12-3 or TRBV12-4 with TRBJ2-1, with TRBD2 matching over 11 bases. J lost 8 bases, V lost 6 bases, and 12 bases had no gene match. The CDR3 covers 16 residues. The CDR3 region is CASSVSGRAHKYEQFF. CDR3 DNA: TGTGCCAGCAGCGTTAGCGGGAGGGCCCATAAATATGAGCAGTTCTTC.

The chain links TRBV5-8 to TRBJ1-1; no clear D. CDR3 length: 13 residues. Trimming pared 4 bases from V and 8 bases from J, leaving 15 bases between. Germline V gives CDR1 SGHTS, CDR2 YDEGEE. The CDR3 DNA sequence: TGTGCCAGCAGCCGGAGGATCAAGACGGAAGCTTTCTTT. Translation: CASSRRIKTEAFF.

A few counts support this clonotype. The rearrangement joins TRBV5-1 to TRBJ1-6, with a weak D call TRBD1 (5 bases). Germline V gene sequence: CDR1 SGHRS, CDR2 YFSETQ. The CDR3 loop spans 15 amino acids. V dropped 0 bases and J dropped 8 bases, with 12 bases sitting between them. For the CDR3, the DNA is TGCGCCAGCAGCTTGGAATCGGGGGGGGATTCACCCCTCCACTTT. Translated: CASSLESGGDSPLHF.

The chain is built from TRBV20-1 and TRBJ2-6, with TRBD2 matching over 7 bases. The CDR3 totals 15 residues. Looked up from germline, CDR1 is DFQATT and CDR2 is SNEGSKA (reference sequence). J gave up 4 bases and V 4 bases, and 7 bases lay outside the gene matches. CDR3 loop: CSATTGGGGANVLTF. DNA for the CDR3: TGCAGTGCTACCACTGGGGGAGGGGGGGCCAACGTCCTGACTTTC.

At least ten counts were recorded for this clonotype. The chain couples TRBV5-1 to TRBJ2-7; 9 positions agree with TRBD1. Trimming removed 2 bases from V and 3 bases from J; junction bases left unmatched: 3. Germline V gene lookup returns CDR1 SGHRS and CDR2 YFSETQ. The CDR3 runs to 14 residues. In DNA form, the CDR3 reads TGCGCCAGCAGCTTTTCGACAGGGGGCTACGAGCAGTACTTC. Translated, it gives CASSFSTGGYEQYF. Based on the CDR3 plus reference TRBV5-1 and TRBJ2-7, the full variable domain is KAGVTQTPRYLIKTRGQQVTLSCSPISGHRSVSWYQQTPGQGLQFLFEYFSETQRNKGNFPGRFSGRQFSNSRSEMNVSTLELGDSALYLCASSFSTGGYEQYFGPGTRLTVT.

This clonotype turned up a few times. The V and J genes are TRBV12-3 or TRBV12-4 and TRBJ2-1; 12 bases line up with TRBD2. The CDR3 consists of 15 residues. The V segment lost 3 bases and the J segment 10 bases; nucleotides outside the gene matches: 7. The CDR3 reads CASSLWLAGGDEQFF. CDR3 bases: TGTGCCAGCAGTTTGTGGCTAGCGGGAGGGGACGAGCAGTTCTTC.

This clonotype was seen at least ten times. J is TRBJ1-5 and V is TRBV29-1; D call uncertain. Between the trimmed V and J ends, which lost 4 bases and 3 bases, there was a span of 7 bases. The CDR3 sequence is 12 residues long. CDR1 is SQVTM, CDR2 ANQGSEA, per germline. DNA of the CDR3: TGCAGCGTTGGGGCTCCCAATCAGCCCCAGCATTTT. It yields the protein CSVGAPNQPQHF.